Below are 29 T cell receptor beta chains sequenced from a single sample in a study of cytomegalovirus exposure and HLA in healthy donors. PCR amplification relied on 60 Vbeta primers (plus 13 Jbeta primers). Libraries were prepared by immunoSEQ multiplex PCR; TCRdb keeps only in-frame clonotypes and omits some of them. The sample shows roughly 100,000 clones, 78% of them seen only once. Sequenced: PBMCs. Receptors originate from a man younger than 40 in good health and CMV-seronegative.

The V and J genes are TRBV7-6 and TRBJ2-3; TRBD2 agrees at 8 bases. Germline V gives CDR1 SGHVS, CDR2 FNYEAQ. With V trimmed by 7 bases and J by 3 bases, 3 bases remained unmatched. The CDR3 runs to 13 residues. CDR3 residues: CASNGGATDTQYF. CDR3 sequence (DNA): TGTGCCAGCAACGGGGGGGCTACAGATACGCAGTATTTT.

The rearrangement joins TRBV25-1 to TRBJ2-5, with D possibly matching TRBD2 (6 bases). CDR1 MGHDK and CDR2 SYGVNS come from the germline V gene. V shed 6 bases and J shed 5 bases, with 7 bases lying between them. This CDR3 has 11 residues. The CDR3 coding sequence is TGTGCCAGCAGACGGGGGGAGACCCAGTACTTC. It translates to CASRRGETQYF. The variable domain in full, with the rest retrieved from reference TRBV25-1 and TRBJ2-5, is EADIYQTPRYLVIGTGKKITLECSQTMGHDKMYWYQQDPGMELHLIHYSYGVNSTEKGDLSSESTVSRIRTEHFPLTLESARPSHTSQYLCASRRGETQYFGPGTRLLVL.

V usage is TRBV6-1 and J usage is TRBJ2-7; 8 bases are shared with TRBD1. CDR1 and CDR2 (germline): MNHNS, SASEGT. The ends lost 2 bases at V and 7 bases at J; junction bases unmatched: 7. There are 14 residues in the CDR3. CDR3 residues: CASSERPRGQEQYF. CDR3 in DNA: TGTGCCAGCAGTGAAAGGCCCAGGGGGCAGGAGCAGTACTTC.

V is TRBV12-5 and J is TRBJ2-3; 8 positions agree with TRBD1. This CDR3 spans 16 amino acids. The V gene end was trimmed by 1 base and the J gene end by 0 bases; junction bases not matched to a gene: 3. Germline assignment: CDR1 LGHNT and CDR2 FRNRAP. CDR3 amino acids: CASGLGQGYSTDTQYF. The CDR3 DNA follows: TGTGCTAGTGGTTTGGGACAGGGGTATAGCACAGATACGCAGTATTTT.

Here the CDR3 DNA reads TGTGCCAGCAGCGGACAGGGGGCGAAGTACGAGCAGTACTTC. Amino acid sequence: CASSGQGAKYEQYF. This chain uses TRBV2 with TRBJ2-7; TRBD1 aligns across 11 bases. With 6 bases clipped from V and 4 bases from J, the junction kept 5 bases outside the gene matches. The CDR3 is made up of 14 amino acids. Per the germline V gene, CDR1 is SNHLY and CDR2 is FYNNEI.

In this sample, this clone turned up once. The gene calls are TRBV19 and TRBJ1-3; 7 bases map to TRBD1. The trim removed 8 bases at V and 8 bases at J, leaving 9 bases unmatched. The germline CDR1 and CDR2 sequences are LNHDA and SQIVND (reference sequence). The CDR3 runs to 13 residues. This CDR3 reads CASAPGQRDTIYF. CDR3 in DNA: TGTGCCAGTGCTCCGGGACAGAGAGACACCATATATTTT.

The chain employs TRBV21-1 and TRBJ1-2; the D call in the table, TRBD1, was not verified against the DNA. TRBV21-1 is assigned pseudogene status. CDR3 length: 17 amino acids. CDR3 loop: CASIWEEDQGALYGYTF. The CDR3 bases are TGTGCCAGCATTTGGGAGGAAGATCAGGGGGCTTTGTATGGCTACACCTTC.

This sequence joins TRBV4-3 and TRBJ2-1, with 9 bases identical to TRBD1. The germline gives CDR1 LGHNA, CDR2 YSLEER. The length of the CDR3 is 16 residues. V gave up 2 bases and J gave up 4 bases; unmatched junction bases: 6. The CDR3: CASSQIGQGRYNEQFF. The CDR3 DNA reads as TGCGCCAGCAGCCAAATAGGACAGGGGAGGTACAATGAGCAGTTCTTC.

The chain uses TRBV6-6 and TRBJ2-1; TRBD2 matches at 10 bases. V shed 7 bases, J shed 7 bases, and the junction held 10 bases outside the gene matches. The CDR3 length is 15 residues. Germline values: CDR1 MNHNY, CDR2 SVGAGI (reference sequence). CDR3 sequence reads: CASNPRTSGRNEQFF. For the CDR3, the DNA is TGTGCCAGCAACCCACGGACTAGCGGCAGGAATGAGCAGTTCTTC.

The gene calls are TRBV6-5 and TRBJ2-2; 11 bases are shared with TRBD2. V gave up 2 bases and J gave up 6 bases; unmatched junction bases: 5. The V gene's germline CDR1 is MNHEY and CDR2 SVGAGI. This CDR3 spans 16 amino acids. The CDR3 protein is CASSYQLAGVSGELFF. CDR3 nucleotide sequence: TGTGCCAGCAGTTACCAACTAGCGGGGGTCTCCGGGGAGCTGTTTTTT.

The rearrangement links TRBV6-6 to TRBJ1-6, with 9 positions matching TRBD1. V lost 8 bases to trimming and J lost 10 bases; unmatched junction nucleotides: 3. The length of the CDR3 is 12 residues. Germline CDR1 is MNHNY and CDR2 is SVGAGI (reference sequence). CDR3 nucleotide sequence: TGTGCCAGCCACAGGGGGCTATCACCCCTCCACTTT. Its translation is CASHRGLSPLHF.

This chain uses TRBV20-1 with TRBJ2-7; D gene unclear. V was clipped by 3 bases and J by 3 bases, with 6 bases between them. The CDR3 contains 11 residues. Germline loops: CDR1 DFQATT, CDR2 SNEGSKA (reference sequence). CDR3 sequence (DNA): TGCAGTGCTAGTTACGGCTACGAGCAGTACTTC. This translates into CSASYGYEQYF.

The rearrangement links TRBV7-2 to TRBJ2-5; the match to TRBD1 covers 7 bases. The J call may not be correct, given that the DNA end is closer to TRBJ2-7. Germline CDR1 SGHTA, CDR2 FQGNSA. The CDR3 is 14 residues long. Here the CDR3 DNA reads TGTGCCAGCAGCCCCCGGGACAGCACATACGAGCAGTACTTC. Translation gives CASSPRDSTYEQYF.

V usage is TRBV6-5 and J usage is TRBJ2-7; 8 bases align to TRBD2. Per the germline V gene, CDR1 is MNHEY and CDR2 is SVGAGI. J lost 3 bases, V lost 2 bases, and 6 bases had no gene match. The CDR3 is 15 amino acids. CDR3 in amino acids: CASSYDAGGLYEQYF. In DNA form, the CDR3 reads TGTGCCAGCAGTTACGACGCGGGGGGCCTCTACGAGCAGTACTTC.

This rearrangement joins TRBV4-3 to TRBJ2-1; 7 nucleotides match TRBD1. CDR3 size: 17 residues. Trimming took 0 bases from V and 0 from J; bases not matched to a gene: 5. Germline-derived CDR1 and CDR2 are LGHNA and YSLEER. CDR3 residues: CASSQETGRSSYNEQFF. CDR3 in DNA: TGCGCCAGCAGCCAAGAGACAGGGAGAAGCTCCTACAATGAGCAGTTCTTC.

This chain uses TRBV4-3 with TRBJ1-1, with 10 bases identical to TRBD1. V shed 5 bases and J 1 base; nucleotides not matched to a gene: 4. CDR1 LGHNA and CDR2 YSLEER come from the germline V gene. The CDR3 has 15 residues. In DNA, the CDR3 is TGCGCCAGCAGCATCCGACAGGGGGCGAACACTGAAGCTTTCTTT. This sequence encodes CASSIRQGANTEAFF.

In its sample, this clone was seen once. This CDR3 is also generated by other DNA sequences in the sample. The chain uses TRBV9 and TRBJ2-7; TRBD1 agrees at 8 bases. V lost 2 bases and J lost 2; bases outside the gene matches: 3. The CDR3 sequence is 14 residues long. The germline V gene has CDR1 SGDLS and CDR2 YYNGEE. The CDR3 region is CASSVGQGTYEQYF. The CDR3 DNA reads as TGTGCCAGCAGCGTCGGACAGGGAACCTACGAGCAGTACTTC.

The V and J genes are TRBV4-3 and TRBJ1-1, with a tentative D call TRBD1 (6 bases). Germline CDR1 is LGHNA and CDR2 is YSLEER. The CDR3 runs 18 residues. Trimming stripped 1 base from V and 1 base from J, with 19 bases between. CDR3 residues: CASSQAFFGRGGNTEAFF. CDR3 nucleotides: TGCGCCAGCAGCCAAGCGTTCTTTGGCAGGGGCGGGAACACTGAAGCTTTCTTT.

The rearrangement uses TRBV6-5 and TRBJ2-1; 10 positions agree with TRBD2. The germline V gene has CDR1 MNHEY and CDR2 SVGAGI. The CDR3 has 15 residues. Trimming cost V 2 bases and J 8 bases; bases outside gene matches: 6. Here the CDR3 DNA reads TGTGCCAGCAGTTACGCTAGCGGGAGAGAATATGAGCAGTTCTTC. The encoded protein is CASSYASGREYEQFF.

This chain links TRBV18 with TRBJ1-4, with TRBD1 identical over 7 bases. V shed 5 bases and J 8 bases; nucleotides not matched to a gene: 2. This CDR3 has 12 residues. From germline, CDR1 is KGHSH and CDR2 LQKENI. The CDR3 is CASSTDREKLFF. As DNA, the CDR3 is TGTGCCAGCTCAACGGACAGGGAAAAACTGTTTTTT.

The chain has TRBV19 and TRBJ2-3, with 10 bases fitting TRBD2. Per the germline V gene, CDR1 is LNHDA and CDR2 is SQIVND (reference sequence). V trimming: 2 bases; J trimming: 0 bases; junction bases outside the gene matches: 8. The CDR3 contains 18 residues. CDR3 sequence: CASSILSSGGSSTDTQYF. The CDR3 region has the DNA TGTGCCAGTAGTATATTGTCTAGCGGGGGCTCTAGCACAGATACGCAGTATTTT.

The chain couples TRBV4-3 to TRBJ2-1; 9 nucleotides agree with TRBD2. The CDR3 loop spans 17 amino acids. With V trimmed by 1 base and J by 6 bases, 10 bases remained unmatched. Germline assignment: CDR1 LGHNA and CDR2 YSLEER. CDR3 loop: CASSQAARSGGINEQFF. CDR3 coding DNA: TGCGCCAGCAGCCAAGCGGCTAGGAGCGGGGGGATCAATGAGCAGTTCTTC.

The chain uses TRBV6-1 and TRBJ2-2; possibly TRBD1 for D (6 bases). The CDR3 sequence is 15 residues long. Germline lookup yields CDR1 MNHNS and CDR2 SASEGT. Trimming pared 6 bases from V and 0 bases from J, leaving 11 bases between. The DNA for the CDR3 is TGTGCCAGCAGGGGGGCCTGGTCGAACACCGGGGAGCTGTTTTTT. Its translation: CASRGAWSNTGELFF.

The chain is built from TRBV28 and TRBJ1-5, with D tentatively TRBD1 (5 bases). CDR3 length: 14 amino acids. Germline V gene data show CDR1 as MDHEN and CDR2 as SYDVKM. V was shortened by 6 bases and J by 6 bases, with 15 bases between the two germline ends. CDR3 DNA sequence: TGTGCCAGCAGACACCCCCAGGGTTTTCAGCCCCAGCATTTT. Protein: CASRHPQGFQPQHF.

This rearrangement joins TRBV4-3 to TRBJ1-5, with D unclear. Trimming stripped 0 bases from V and 4 bases from J, with 10 bases between. Germline V gene data show CDR1 as LGHNA and CDR2 as YSLEER. The CDR3 runs to 15 residues. The CDR3 region has the DNA TGCGCCAGCAGCCAAGATCGGGATCCAAATCAGCCCCAGCATTTT. Translating gives CASSQDRDPNQPQHF.

This chain uses TRBV5-6 with TRBJ2-7, with D maybe TRBD1 (5 bases). Germline values: CDR1 SGHDT, CDR2 YYEEEE. Trimming removed 4 bases at V and 5 bases at J, with 19 bases between. The CDR3 is made up of 15 amino acids. The DNA of the CDR3 is TGTGCCAGCAGCCGGCAGGGTAGTGGGTGGAACGAGCAGTACTTC. Translation gives CASSRQGSGWNEQYF.

The table lists this clone with a few counts. J is TRBJ1-1 and V is TRBV15; the D gene is possibly TRBD1 (5 bases). V dropped 0 bases and J dropped 11 bases, with 13 bases sitting between them. The CDR3 extends over 13 amino acids. Germline CDR1 and CDR2: LNHNV and YYDKDF (reference sequence). The CDR3 region is CATSRDYSGEAFF. Written as DNA, the CDR3 is TGTGCCACCAGCAGAGATTATTCGGGGGAGGCTTTCTTT.

This rearrangement joins TRBV12-5 to TRBJ2-1, with 7 bases identical to TRBD2. Germline V lookup: CDR1 LGHNT, CDR2 FRNRAP. The CDR3 has 16 amino acids. The trim removed 3 bases at V and 0 bases at J, leaving 5 bases unmatched. CDR3 loop: CASGFNGGSSYNEQFF. The CDR3 DNA sequence: TGTGCTAGTGGTTTTAACGGCGGGAGCTCCTACAATGAGCAGTTCTTC.

The J gene is TRBJ1-1, the V gene TRBV7-2; D is unresolved. Looked up from germline, CDR1 is SGHTA and CDR2 is FQGNSA. This CDR3 has 13 residues. V was trimmed by 1 base and J by 7 bases, leaving 10 bases between them. The CDR3 sequence: CASSLESSGEAFF. The CDR3 DNA sequence: TGTGCCAGCAGCTTAGAATCGTCAGGTGAAGCTTTCTTT.